The TCR beta chain described here comes from a study of cytomegalovirus exposure and HLA in healthy donors. Study-wide results and caveats: Specificity of a few CMV-associated chains for CMV antigens was verified in vitro.

Concerning this clone itself: As yet, its antigen is unknown.

It was with 60 Vbeta and 13 Jbeta primers that the PCR ran. Clones were sequenced by immunoSEQ multiplex PCR, and TCRdb holds only the in-frame ones, with some missing. The sample carries 120,000 or so clones, around 80% recorded once. Germline V lookup: CDR1 SGHTA, CDR2 FQGTGA. The ends lost 5 bases at V and 7 bases at J; junction bases unmatched: 17. There are 19 residues in the CDR3. The V gene is TRBV7-3, the J gene TRBJ2-4; 13 nucleotides agree with TRBD2. Source material: PBMCs. This TCR came from a man aged 30 to 39 in good health and CMV-seropositive. The CDR3 region has the DNA TGTGCCAGCAGCCCCGGACCACTAGCGGGGGGGCCGGGGAGGAACATTCAGTACTTC. As protein: CASSPGPLAGGPGRNIQYF.